This T cell receptor (beta chain) was profiled in a study of blood T cells in healthy people across ages. Germline loops: CDR1 SGHRS, CDR2 YFSETQ. Deletions cut 3 bases from V and 2 bases from J, with 12 bases between. The CDR3 spans 15 residues. The people who gave samples were healthy Caucasians from Russia, aged roughly 6 to 100. A second PCR of 7 to 11 cycles used a sample-barcoded 5' primer and a J-beta primer mix. TCRdb re-derived calls from the 5' RACE reads in MiXCR, one entry per CDR3 protein. The table lists approximately 600,000 distinct CDR3 sequences, around 54% of them singletons. This sequence was found in a man aged 55 to 69 in good health. The chain employs TRBV5-1 and TRBJ2-1, with TRBD2 as a possible D gene (5 bases). The source material was blood. The CDR3 here is CASSSSGYTYNEQFF. DNA for the CDR3: TGCGCCAGCAGCTCCTCGGGGTATACCTACAATGAGCAGTTCTTC.